A single sample gave rise to the 22 T cell receptor beta chains below, sequenced in a study of T-cell reconstitution after alpha-beta-depleted transplantation in children. Preparation of the TCRbeta library involved a method that used unique molecular identifiers. TCRdb re-derived calls from the PCR reads in MiXCR, one entry per CDR3 protein. The repertoire has about 980,000 distinct CDR3 sequences, about 30% of them found once; the top ten carry around 30%. This specimen was PBMCs, mostly from graft donor cells, taken 360 days after TCRalphabeta/CD19-depleted stem cell transplant. Source of these receptors: a boy in the first two years of life who had a stem cell transplant for SCID, so the T cells may come from the graft donor.

The V gene is TRBV6-1, the J gene TRBJ2-1; the D gene is possibly TRBD1 (6 bases). This CDR3 is built from 15 residues. Trimming took off 6 bases at V and 10 bases at J, with 22 bases between the two ends. Per germline, CDR1 MNHNS and CDR2 SASEGT. The CDR3 nucleotides read TGTGCCAGCAGCCCCGGGACACGGTGGGGCAACGAGCAGTTCTTC. It codes for CASSPGTRWGNEQFF.

The V and J genes are TRBV5-1 and TRBJ1-4; 9 bases are a match to TRBD1. Trimming took 4 bases from V and 8 from J; bases not matched to a gene: 6. The CDR3 runs 14 residues. CDR1 and CDR2 from the germline V gene are SGHRS and YFSETQ. The CDR3 nucleotides read TGCGCCAGCAGCCCACCCGGGACAGGGGAAAAACTGTTTTTT. Encoded protein: CASSPPGTGEKLFF.

CDR3 residues: CSVAIDPDTQYF. Written as DNA, the CDR3 is TGCAGCGTTGCAATTGACCCAGATACGCAGTATTTT. The chain joins TRBV29-1 to TRBJ2-3; D is undetermined. Per the germline V gene, CDR1 is SQVTM and CDR2 is ANQGSEA. Trimming cost V 4 bases and J 4 bases, with 9 bases left between them. This CDR3 has 12 amino acids.

The chain carries TRBV4-1 and TRBJ2-3; 8 bases are a match to TRBD1. The CDR3 runs 17 residues. The J segment lost 2 bases and the V segment lost 1 base, leaving 8 bases of the junction unmatched. CDR1 and CDR2 from the germline V gene are MGHRA and YSYEKL. The CDR3 nucleotides read TGCGCCAGCAGCCAAGTAGGTCGGACAGGGACCACAGATACGCAGTATTTT. Translating it yields CASSQVGRTGTTDTQYF.

The chain carries TRBV4-1 and TRBJ2-1, with TRBD2 identical over 9 bases. The CDR3 consists of 18 residues. Germline trimming cut 4 bases from V and 5 bases from J; bases unmatched to any gene: 15. Germline CDR1 reads MGHRA; CDR2 reads YSYEKL. The CDR3 loop is CASSLGIQSGGRNNEQFF. DNA for the CDR3: TGCGCCAGCAGCCTAGGGATTCAAAGCGGGGGGCGGAACAATGAGCAGTTCTTC.

This clonotype has at least ten counts. The V and J genes are TRBV5-5 and TRBJ2-7; D is undetermined. Germline loops: CDR1 SGHKS, CDR2 YYEKEE (reference sequence). The CDR3 spans 14 residues. The V end was cut by 0 bases, the J end by 2 bases, with 9 bases between. CDR3 residues: CASSLEPGPYEQYF. Here the CDR3 DNA reads TGTGCCAGCAGCTTGGAGCCGGGCCCCTACGAGCAGTACTTC.

V and J are TRBV5-1 and TRBJ2-2, with 12 bases identical to TRBD2. This CDR3 comprises 16 residues. Germline loops: CDR1 SGHRS, CDR2 YFSETQ. V trimming: 6 bases; J trimming: 2 bases; junction bases outside the gene matches: 5. The CDR3 bases are TGCGCCAGCATGACTAGCGGGGGCGGAAACACCGGGGAGCTGTTTTTT. This gives the protein CASMTSGGGNTGELFF.

This clonotype was detected a few times. V usage is TRBV10-3 and J usage is TRBJ2-5; 8 bases fit TRBD2. The V and J ends lost 3 bases and 2 bases, in that order; junction bases with no gene match: 5. The CDR3 is made up of 15 amino acids. Germline CDR1 is ENHRY and CDR2 is SYGVKD. The CDR3 coding sequence is TGTGCCATCAGTGACCCGGGAGGGGAACAAGAGACCCAGTACTTC. This encodes CAISDPGGEQETQYF.

CDR3: CSARGEEEPNQETQYF. As DNA, the CDR3 is TGCAGTGCTAGAGGGGAGGAGGAGCCGAACCAAGAGACCCAGTACTTC. This chain connects TRBV20-1 to TRBJ2-5; weak D call: TRBD2 (6 bases). CDR1 is DFQATT, CDR2 SNEGSKA, per germline (reference sequence). V was shortened by 1 base and J by 0 bases, with 15 bases between the two germline ends. CDR3 length: 16 amino acids.

This clonotype was counted only a few times. This sequence joins TRBV2 and TRBJ2-1, with a tentative D call TRBD2 (5 bases). The CDR3 length is 16 residues. V lost 5 bases, J lost 5 bases, and 19 bases lay in between. Germline CDR1 is SNHLY and CDR2 is FYNNEI. CDR3 in amino acids: CASSFQEDQNDNEQFF. In DNA form, the CDR3 reads TGTGCCAGCAGTTTTCAGGAGGACCAGAACGACAATGAGCAGTTCTTC.

This clonotype was recorded a few times. The chain employs TRBV12-3 or TRBV12-4 and TRBJ2-3; D not certain. Trimming removed 3 bases from V and 7 bases from J, with 17 bases in between. This CDR3 comprises 15 residues. CDR3 amino acids: CASSLPHLSAYTQYF. The CDR3 bases are TGTGCCAGCAGTTTGCCCCACCTAAGCGCCTATACGCAGTATTTT.

The chain couples TRBV20-1 to TRBJ2-7; the D gene could be TRBD1 or TRBD2 (5 bases each). The V end was cut by 4 bases, the J end by 6 bases, with 16 bases between. This CDR3 is 13 amino acids long. Germline V gives CDR1 DFQATT, CDR2 SNEGSKA (reference sequence). The CDR3 region has the DNA TGCAGTGCTACAACTACAGGTGGGGGCGAGCAGTACTTC. Amino acid sequence: CSATTTGGGEQYF.

V and J are TRBV10-3 and TRBJ2-3; possibly TRBD1 or TRBD2 for D (5 bases each). The CDR3 sequence is 14 residues long. Trimming took off 10 bases at V and 0 bases at J, with 14 bases between the two ends. CDR1 and CDR2 from the germline V gene are ENHRY and SYGVKD. The CDR3: CATTPGRSTDTQYF. Written as DNA, the CDR3 is TGTGCCACAACACCGGGGCGAAGCACAGATACGCAGTATTTT.

The V and J genes are TRBV15 and TRBJ1-2, with a possible D match to TRBD1 (6 bases). Trimming cost V 0 bases and J 1 base, with 30 bases left between them. The CDR3 consists of 22 residues. The germline gives CDR1 LNHNV, CDR2 YYDKDF (reference sequence). CDR3 in amino acids: CATSRDMAFFGLKQGHNYGYTF. The CDR3 DNA is TGTGCCACCAGCAGAGATATGGCCTTCTTCGGCCTTAAACAGGGTCATAACTATGGCTACACCTTC.

This clonotype was recorded a few times. The chain is built from TRBV7-2 and TRBJ1-6; TRBD1 aligns across 7 bases. V dropped 1 base and J dropped 5; count of bases not matched to a gene: 5. Germline V gene data show CDR1 as SGHTA and CDR2 as FQGNSA. This CDR3 spans 16 amino acids. The CDR3 is CASSLVGQPNNSPLHF. The CDR3 DNA is TGTGCCAGCAGCTTAGTGGGACAGCCTAATAATTCACCCCTCCACTTT.

This clonotype was counted a few times. The chain uses TRBV29-1 and TRBJ2-3, with 8 bases fitting TRBD1. The CDR3 runs 11 residues. Looked up from germline, CDR1 is SQVTM and CDR2 is ANQGSEA. The V and J ends lost 5 bases and 12 bases, in that order; junction bases with no gene match: 7. CDR3 region: CSVQTGAPQYF. The CDR3 DNA is TGCAGCGTTCAGACAGGGGCCCCACAGTATTTT.

The V gene is TRBV12-3 or TRBV12-4, the J gene TRBJ2-2; TRBD1 aligns across 8 bases. The CDR3 extends over 14 amino acids. With 6 bases clipped from V and 7 bases from J, the junction kept 7 bases outside the gene matches. This CDR3 reads CASRKQGVDGELFF. Written as DNA, the CDR3 is TGTGCCAGCAGAAAACAGGGGGTTGACGGGGAGCTGTTTTTT.

V gene TRBV6-1 combines with J gene TRBJ1-1, with TRBD1 identical over 8 bases. This CDR3 spans 15 amino acids. CDR1 MNHNS and CDR2 SASEGT come from the germline V gene. Trimming removed 1 base from V and 5 bases from J; junction bases left unmatched: 6. The CDR3 sequence: CASSEGTGRGTEAFF. CDR3 coding DNA: TGTGCCAGCAGTGAAGGGACAGGGAGGGGAACTGAAGCTTTCTTT.

J is TRBJ1-4 and V is TRBV29-1, with TRBD1 matching 8 bases. Germline CDR1 reads SQVTM; CDR2 reads ANQGSEA. V lost 6 bases and J lost 3; bases outside the gene matches: 6. This CDR3 spans 14 amino acids. This CDR3 reads CSVRPGGSNEKLFF. CDR3 DNA sequence: TGCAGCGTCCGACCAGGGGGCTCTAATGAAAAACTGTTTTTT.

This clonotype was picked up a small number of times. The chain couples TRBV7-9 to TRBJ2-1; D gene uncertain. V was shortened by 6 bases and J by 6 bases, with 12 bases between the two germline ends. The length of the CDR3 is 13 residues. Germline CDR1 SEHNR, CDR2 FQNEAQ (reference sequence). Written as DNA, the CDR3 is TGTGCCAGCAGTCTTACCATAGGCAATGAGCAGTTCTTC. Its translation: CASSLTIGNEQFF. Variable domain in full (rest from reference TRBV7-9 and TRBJ2-1): DTGVSQNPRHKITKRGQNVTFRCDPISEHNRLYWYRQTLGQGPEFLTYFQNEAQLEKSRLLSDRFSAERPKGSFSTLEIQRTEQGDSAMYLCASSLTIGNEQFFGPGTRLTVL.

This clonotype was observed a few times. The chain recombines TRBV12-3 or TRBV12-4 with TRBJ2-2; tentatively, D is TRBD1 (5 bases). V shed 1 base and J shed 6 bases, with 9 bases lying between them. This CDR3 is built from 14 residues. The CDR3 protein is CASSLGQGAGELFF. In DNA form, the CDR3 reads TGTGCCAGCAGTTTAGGGCAGGGTGCCGGGGAGCTGTTTTTT.

This clonotype has a handful of counts. The J gene is TRBJ2-7, the V gene TRBV5-1; 13 nucleotides match TRBD2. The germline V gene encodes CDR1 SGHRS and CDR2 YFSETQ. The CDR3 extends over 17 amino acids. Losses at the gene ends were 1 base for V and 3 bases for J; bases not matched to a gene: 7. CDR3 loop: CASSLTKTSGGFYEQYF. The CDR3 nucleotides are TGCGCCAGCAGCTTGACTAAGACTAGCGGGGGGTTCTACGAGCAGTACTTC.